What follows are 20 T cell receptor beta chains derived from one specimen sequenced in a study of CD8 T cells in Susac syndrome. RNA totalling roughly 0.45 to 1 ug underwent reverse transcription with random hexamers. TCRdb re-called the immunoSEQ multiplex PCR reads with MiXCR, one entry per CDR3 protein. The table lists approximately 83,000 distinct CDR3 sequences, around 94% of them singletons. The sequencing input was CD8+ T cells from PBMCs. These receptor sequences come from a human donor with Susac syndrome.

The sample holds one count of this clonotype. The chain is built from TRBV5-5 and TRBJ1-1, with D unclear. There are 16 residues in the CDR3. V was shortened by 0 bases and J by 3 bases, with 15 bases between the two germline ends. In germline, CDR1 is SGHKS, CDR2 YYEKEE (reference sequence). The CDR3 reads CASSLGWGEGYTEAFF. CDR3 nucleotides: TGTGCCAGCAGCTTGGGCTGGGGTGAAGGGTACACTGAAGCTTTCTTT. Drawing the rest from reference TRBV5-5 and TRBJ1-1, the complete variable domain is DAGVTQSPTHLIKTRGQQVTLRCSPISGHKSVSWYQQVLGQGPQFIFQYYEKEERGRGNFPDRFSARQFPNYSSELNVNALLLGDSALYLCASSLGWGEGYTEAFFGQGTRLTVV.

The rearrangement uses TRBV28 and TRBJ1-5, with D perhaps matching TRBD1 (5 bases). Per germline, CDR1 MDHEN and CDR2 SYDVKM. The V gene lost 10 bases and the J gene lost 7 bases, with 11 bases spanning the gap. CDR3 length: 11 amino acids. The CDR3 DNA reads TGTGCCATCGGGGGGGTACAGCCCCAGCATTTT. This encodes CAIGGVQPQHF.

The genes are TRBV7-9 and TRBJ1-6; D is unclear. CDR3 length: 11 amino acids. V was trimmed by 7 bases and J by 7 bases, leaving 5 bases between them. Germline lookup yields CDR1 SEHNR and CDR2 FQNEAQ (reference sequence). Here the CDR3 reads CASTLNSPLHF. DNA of the CDR3: TGTGCCAGCACCTTGAATTCACCCCTCCACTTT. Looking up the rest from reference TRBV7-9 and TRBJ1-6 gives the full variable domain: DTGVSQNPRHKITKRGQNVTFRCDPISEHNRLYWYRQTLGQGPEFLTYFQNEAQLEKSRLLSDRFSAERPKGSFSTLEIQRTEQGDSAMYLCASTLNSPLHFGNGTRLTVT.

By sample fraction, this clonotype is medium-sized. This chain links TRBV13 with TRBJ2-1, with a tentative D call TRBD1 (6 bases). Germline assignment: CDR1 PRHDT and CDR2 FYEKMQ (reference sequence). This CDR3 spans 15 amino acids. The V and J ends lost 1 base and 1 base respectively, with 8 bases between them. The CDR3 spells CASSLVGGSYNEQFF. DNA for the CDR3: TGTGCCAGCAGCTTAGTAGGGGGTTCCTACAATGAGCAGTTCTTC.

The chain recombines TRBV4-2 with TRBJ2-7, with 10 positions matching TRBD2. Trimming removed 1 base from V and 6 bases from J; junction bases left unmatched: 6. The CDR3 consists of 15 residues. From germline, CDR1 is LGHNA and CDR2 YNFKEQ. The CDR3 is CASSQAPSGSGEQYF. The CDR3 nucleotides read TGTGCCAGCAGCCAAGCTCCTAGCGGGAGTGGCGAGCAGTACTTC.

The rearrangement joins TRBV11-2 to TRBJ2-5; 14 bases fit TRBD2. V lost 5 bases and J lost 5; bases outside the gene matches: 7. The length of the CDR3 is 16 residues. In germline, CDR1 is SGHAT, CDR2 FQNNGV. In nucleotides, the CDR3 is TGTGCCAGCAGCCCCGGACTAGCGGGGGGAGGGGAGACCCAGTACTTC. This encodes CASSPGLAGGGETQYF.

This clonotype appeared a single time. The chain has TRBV20-1 and TRBJ2-7; D is undetermined. Per germline, CDR1 DFQATT and CDR2 SNEGSKA (reference sequence). Trimming pared 6 bases from V and 0 bases from J, leaving 12 bases between. The CDR3 length is 13 residues. The CDR3 sequence is CSARPVSSYEQYF. As DNA, the CDR3 is TGCAGTGCCAGACCCGTCAGCTCCTACGAGCAGTACTTC.

The table lists this clonotype with a few counts. This chain's CDR3 is CASSQPGPGRKFF. The CDR3 DNA reads as TGTGCCAGCAGCCAACCGGGGCCCGGAAGAAAGTTCTTC. J is TRBJ2-1 and V is TRBV4-2; D possibly uses TRBD1 or TRBD2 (5 bases each). Trimming pared 2 bases from V and 14 bases from J, leaving 16 bases between. The V gene's germline CDR1 is LGHNA and CDR2 YNFKEQ. This CDR3 comprises 13 residues.

This chain links TRBV6-6 with TRBJ1-4, with no clear D. Per the germline V gene, CDR1 is MNHNY and CDR2 is SVGAGI (reference sequence). This CDR3 has 15 residues. V was cut by 4 bases and J by 6 bases, with 15 bases left in between. The CDR3 region is CASSSPRGRDEKLFF. The CDR3, as DNA: TGTGCCAGCAGTTCCCCCCGCGGTCGCGATGAAAAACTGTTTTTT.

The rearrangement links TRBV6-5 to TRBJ1-2; D remains ambiguous. The CDR3 sequence is 14 residues long. CDR1 is MNHEY and CDR2 is SVGAGI in the germline V gene. V gave up 4 bases and J gave up 2 bases, with 11 bases separating them. The CDR3 DNA reads TGTGCCAGCAGTTTAACGCAATTCAACTATGGCTACACCTTC. Translation: CASSLTQFNYGYTF.

The chain is built from TRBV19 and TRBJ2-7; TRBD2 might be the D (6 bases). Germline loops: CDR1 LNHDA, CDR2 SQIVND (reference sequence). This CDR3 region has 12 residues. Trimming removed 3 bases at V and 5 bases at J, with 8 bases between. CDR3 residues: CASSIGGNEQYF. In DNA, the CDR3 is TGTGCCAGTAGTATTGGAGGGAACGAGCAGTACTTC.

The chain links TRBV29-1 to TRBJ1-1; 7 nucleotides match TRBD1. Germline V gives CDR1 SQVTM, CDR2 ANQGSEA. The CDR3 has 14 residues. The V and J ends lost 4 bases and 3 bases, in that order; junction bases with no gene match: 8. The CDR3 is CSVVGGQWDTEAFF. The DNA of the CDR3 is TGCAGCGTTGTTGGGGGACAGTGGGACACTGAAGCTTTCTTT. Combining the CDR3 with reference TRBV29-1 and TRBJ1-1 gives the whole variable domain SAVISQKPSRDICQRGTSLTIQCQVDSQVTMMFWYRQQPGQSLTLIATANQGSEATYESGFVIDKFPISRPNLTFSTLTVSNMSPEDSSIYLCSVVGGQWDTEAFFGQGTRLTVV.

The rearrangement joins TRBV28 to TRBJ1-1; D gene ambiguous. Trimming took 8 bases from V and 5 from J, leaving 9 bases between them. Per the germline V gene, CDR1 is MDHEN and CDR2 is SYDVKM. The CDR3 consists of 11 residues. CDR3 coding DNA: TGTGCCAGCTTATTGAGGACTGAAGCTTTCTTT. Its protein product is CASLLRTEAFF.

The chain combines TRBV13 with TRBJ2-7, with TRBD1 matching 7 bases. V trimming: 5 bases; J trimming: 0 bases; junction bases outside the gene matches: 4. The germline V gene encodes CDR1 PRHDT and CDR2 FYEKMQ (reference sequence). The CDR3 runs 14 residues. CDR3 sequence: CASSADRDSYEQYF. CDR3 coding DNA: TGTGCCAGCAGCGCCGACAGGGACTCCTACGAGCAGTACTTC.

A remark on this clonotype: At one end the junction does not follow the germline gene, possibly because of a read error. The chain links TRBV2 to TRBJ2-7; no clear D gene. The CDR3 contains 11 residues. CDR1 is SNHLY, CDR2 FYNNEI, per germline. The CDR3 coding sequence is TGTGCCAGCAGGGAAGACTACGAGCAGTACTTC. Translating gives CASREDYEQYF.

This chain connects TRBV20-1 to TRBJ1-3; D is unclear. Germline V lookup: CDR1 DFQATT, CDR2 SNEGSKA (reference sequence). The length of the CDR3 is 11 residues. V was pared by 4 bases and J by 8 bases, with 9 bases between. CDR3 amino acids: CSANNLDTIYF. CDR3 sequence (DNA): TGCAGTGCTAATAACCTAGACACCATATATTTT.

The chain uses TRBV20-1 and TRBJ2-7; TRBD1 might be the D (6 bases). Trimming shortened V by 5 bases and J by 4 bases, and 15 bases separated the two germline ends. The CDR3 contains 13 residues. Germline CDR1 and CDR2: DFQATT and SNEGSKA (reference sequence). The CDR3 sequence is CSAPRGYGYEQYF. The CDR3 DNA reads as TGCAGTGCTCCAAGGGGGTACGGGTACGAGCAGTACTTC.

V usage is TRBV7-2 and J usage is TRBJ1-1; D not certain. The CDR3 consists of 15 residues. CDR1 is SGHTA, CDR2 FQGNSA, per germline. V gave up 1 base and J gave up 4 bases, with 13 bases separating them. DNA for the CDR3: TGTGCCAGCAGCTTAGGTCAAGGTGGTGGCACTGAAGCTTTCTTT. Translated, it gives CASSLGQGGGTEAFF.

This CDR3 is CASSQDRRSGSRNEQFF. DNA of the CDR3: TGCGCCAGCAGCCAAGATCGACGTAGCGGGAGCCGCAATGAGCAGTTCTTC. This sequence joins TRBV4-3 and TRBJ2-1, with 9 bases aligning to TRBD2. The length of the CDR3 is 17 residues. From germline, CDR1 is LGHNA and CDR2 YSLEER. The V and J ends lost 0 bases and 6 bases, in that order; junction bases with no gene match: 9.

This chain connects TRBV5-6 to TRBJ2-3, with D maybe TRBD1 (5 bases). The CDR3 extends over 15 amino acids. With 3 bases removed from V and 0 bases from J, the gap between germline ends came to 11 bases. Looked up from germline, CDR1 is SGHDT and CDR2 is YYEEEE. CDR3: CASSSWGLSTDTQYF. DNA of the CDR3: TGTGCCAGCAGCTCCTGGGGCCTAAGCACAGATACGCAGTATTTT. The full variable domain, with the rest looked up from reference TRBV5-6 and TRBJ2-3, is DAGVTQSPTHLIKTRGQQVTLRCSPKSGHDTVSWYQQALGQGPQFIFQYYEEEERQRGNFPDRFSGHQFPNYSSELNVNALLLGDSALYLCASSSWGLSTDTQYFGPGTRLTVL.